One and the same sample provided the 5 T cell receptor beta chains below, sequenced in a study of neoadjuvant nivolumab and ipilimumab in lung cancer. Data came from immunoSEQ multiplex PCR; TCRdb stores just in-frame clones and leaves some out. The sample contains about 27,000 clones, 60% to 85% of which appear only once. Here the sequenced sample was tumor tissue, taken after neoadjuvant nivolumab, alone or with ipilimumab, at or shortly before surgery. The receptors come from an adult with non-small cell lung cancer.

The chain employs TRBV9 and TRBJ2-6; D ambiguous. V was clipped by 4 bases and J by 1 base, with 9 bases between them. The CDR3 has 15 residues. Germline assignment: CDR1 SGDLS and CDR2 YYNGEE. The CDR3 nucleotides are TGTGCCAGCAGCCCGAACCCATCTGGGGCCAACGTCCTGACTTTC. Protein sequence: CASSPNPSGANVLTF. The variable domain in full, completed from reference TRBV9 and TRBJ2-6, reads DSGVTQTPKHLITATGQRVTLRCSPRSGDLSVYWYQQSLDQGLQFLIQYYNGEERAKGNILERFSAQQFPDLHSELNLSSLELGDSALYFCASSPNPSGANVLTFGAGSRLTVL.

The chain couples TRBV11-2 to TRBJ2-3; D might be TRBD1 (5 bases). Trimming removed 5 bases at V and 2 bases at J, with 11 bases between. CDR3 length: 14 residues. CDR1 is SGHAT, CDR2 FQNNGV, per germline. CDR3 loop: CASSPGRDTDTQYF. The CDR3 DNA reads TGTGCCAGCAGCCCGGGCAGGGACACAGATACGCAGTATTTT.

This clone was seen a few times. This sample includes further DNA sequences coding for the same CDR3. The gene calls are TRBV7-2 and TRBJ2-7; D tentatively fits TRBD1 or TRBD2 (5 bases each). V was clipped by 0 bases and J by 7 bases, with 7 bases between them. This CDR3 is built from 12 residues. Germline CDR1 reads SGHTA; CDR2 reads FQGNSA. CDR3 amino acids: CASSLAWGEQYF. The CDR3 DNA reads as TGTGCCAGCAGCTTAGCGTGGGGGGAGCAGTACTTC.

V gene TRBV4-1 combines with J gene TRBJ2-7; the match to TRBD2 covers 11 bases. The germline V gene has CDR1 MGHRA and CDR2 YSYEKL. J lost 2 bases, V lost 0 bases, and 12 bases had no gene match. The length of the CDR3 is 19 residues. This CDR3 is CASSQDGRGLAGGPYEQYF. The CDR3 DNA reads TGCGCCAGCAGCCAAGATGGAAGAGGGCTAGCGGGGGGCCCCTACGAGCAGTACTTC.

The rearrangement joins TRBV7-2 to TRBJ2-2; the match to TRBD1 covers 9 bases. After removal of 3 bases from V and 6 bases from J, the junction contained 5 bases not matched to a gene. The germline V gene has CDR1 SGHTA and CDR2 FQGNSA. The CDR3 extends over 15 amino acids. The CDR3 coding sequence is TGTGCCAGCAGCTTGGACAGGGGTGACGCCGGGGAGCTGTTTTTT. Translating gives CASSLDRGDAGELFF.